What follows describes a single T cell receptor beta chain. Germline V gene sequence: CDR1 MNHEY, CDR2 SVGEGT. V was pared by 4 bases and J by 9 bases, with 10 bases of the junction left unmatched. The CDR3 has 14 residues. This sample is part of a study of blood T cell repertoires in COVID-19. The data were produced by immunoSEQ multiplex PCR, yet TCRdb's version contains in-frame clones alone and is incomplete. Of some 83,000 clones listed, around 90% are singletons. This sequence was found in a woman older than 75 with active or convalescent COVID-19. The specimen sequenced was peripheral blood. V gene TRBV6-2 or TRBV6-3 combines with J gene TRBJ2-7, with 9 bases aligning to TRBD2. The chain's CDR3 is CASSLSGGTPGQYF. CDR3 nucleotide sequence: TGTGCCAGCAGTTTGAGCGGGGGGACGCCGGGGCAGTACTTC.